Each of the 28 T cell receptor beta chains below was sequenced from the same sample in a study of blood T cell repertoires in COVID-19 (dated by TCRdb to the early 2020s). Receptors were amplified or captured by the immunoSEQ multiplex PCR assay. Drawn from immuneACCESS, this table holds only the in-frame rearrangements with V and J called that TCRdb kept. Clones are partly lost; checked studies trace under half to an unresolved V gene and leave the rest unexplained. The sample records under 80,000 clones, about nine tenths of which are singletons. Together, the top ten hold approximately 4.7% of the sample. Source material: peripheral blood. These receptors came from a man over 45 with active COVID-19.

This sequence joins TRBV6-5 and TRBJ1-1; D is ambiguous. V lost 7 bases and J lost 1, with 7 bases in between. Germline CDR1 is MNHEY and CDR2 is SVGAGI. The CDR3 loop spans 12 amino acids. The CDR3 region is CASILRNTEAFF. Written as DNA, the CDR3 is TGTGCCAGCATTCTGCGGAACACTGAAGCTTTCTTT.

This clone has a single count. The rearrangement uses TRBV28 and TRBJ2-3; D is perhaps TRBD2 (6 bases). Germline V lookup: CDR1 MDHEN, CDR2 SYDVKM. V lost 4 bases, J lost 0 bases, and 11 bases lay in between. This CDR3 has 15 amino acids. CDR3 sequence: CASSSEGTSTDTQYF. CDR3 nucleotides: TGTGCCAGCAGTTCGGAAGGGACTAGCACAGATACGCAGTATTTT.

The chain links TRBV12-3 or TRBV12-4 to TRBJ2-5; tentatively, D is TRBD2 (6 bases). Trimming pared 7 bases from V and 5 bases from J, leaving 14 bases between. This CDR3 is 13 amino acids long. DNA of the CDR3: TGTGCCAGCACCCGACTAGGCGGGGAGACCCAGTACTTC. Encoded protein: CASTRLGGETQYF.

This chain links TRBV2 with TRBJ2-7; maybe TRBD2 (6 bases). The CDR3 has 12 amino acids. Germline lookup yields CDR1 SNHLY and CDR2 FYNNEI. CDR3 DNA sequence: TGTGCTACGGCGTTGTGGCGGGGCGAGCAGTACTTC. It codes for CATALWRGEQYF.

V and J are TRBV5-1 and TRBJ2-3; D may be TRBD1 (6 bases). The CDR3 runs 15 residues. V dropped 7 bases and J dropped 2 bases, with 17 bases sitting between them. The germline CDR1 and CDR2 sequences are SGHRS and YFSETQ. The CDR3, as DNA: TGCGCCAGCTGCCGGGACAAACTTTTCACAGATACGCAGTATTTT. Encoded protein: CASCRDKLFTDTQYF.

The rearrangement uses TRBV27 and TRBJ2-7; 9 positions agree with TRBD1. V shed 5 bases, J shed 6 bases, and the junction held 8 bases outside the gene matches. CDR1 MNHEY and CDR2 SMNVEV come from the germline V gene (reference sequence). There are 14 residues in the CDR3. The CDR3 nucleotides are TGTGCCAGCAGTCCGGGACAGGGCCTTCGCGAGCAGTACTTC. Its translation is CASSPGQGLREQYF.

The chain is built from TRBV30 and TRBJ2-3, with TRBD2 matching over 7 bases. There are 15 residues in the CDR3. V lost 0 bases and J lost 4; bases outside the gene matches: 7. The V gene's germline CDR1 is GTSNPN and CDR2 SVGIG (reference sequence). The CDR3 DNA reads TGTGCCTGGAGTGTACCGCTAGCGGATTCAGATACGCAGTATTTT. It specifies CAWSVPLADSDTQYF.

The V gene is TRBV5-6, the J gene TRBJ1-4; TRBD1 agrees at 8 bases. Germline trimming cut 2 bases from V and 7 bases from J; bases unmatched to any gene: 7. The CDR3 loop spans 15 amino acids. Germline V gives CDR1 SGHDT, CDR2 YYEEEE. This CDR3 is CASSLSGGGREKLFF. The CDR3 DNA reads TGTGCCAGCAGCTTATCAGGGGGCGGGCGTGAAAAACTGTTTTTT.

The chain has TRBV30 and TRBJ1-3; D is perhaps TRBD1 (5 bases). The CDR3 has 15 amino acids. Germline CDR1 GTSNPN, CDR2 SVGIG (reference sequence). V lost 7 bases and J 0 bases, leaving 16 bases between the germline ends. In DNA form, the CDR3 reads TGTGCCTTCACGGGACTCCAAGCCTCTGGAAACACCATATATTTT. It specifies CAFTGLQASGNTIYF.

The V call is TRBV7-5, the J call TRBJ2-7; the table's D call, TRBD1, was not checked against the DNA. TRBV7-5 is marked as a pseudogene. The CDR3 runs 17 residues. CDR3 nucleotides: TGTGTCAGAAGCTCCGTCCGGGACAGGGGGCACGACTACGAGCAGTACTTC. Translation: CVRSSVRDRGHDYEQYF.

The DNA of the CDR3 is TGTGCCACCAGCAGTGACTTAAACACTGAAGCTTTCTTT. It specifies CATSSDLNTEAFF. The chain has TRBV15 and TRBJ1-1; D is unclear. V shed 3 bases and J shed 2 bases, with 7 bases lying between them. Germline CDR1 reads LNHNV; CDR2 reads YYDKDF (reference sequence). The CDR3 has 13 residues.

This sequence joins TRBV10-3 and TRBJ2-7; 8 nucleotides match TRBD2. The CDR3 length is 14 residues. With 4 bases clipped from V and 2 bases from J, the junction kept 4 bases outside the gene matches. The germline CDR1 and CDR2 sequences are ENHRY and SYGVKD. The CDR3: CAISASGGTYEQYF. In DNA form, the CDR3 reads TGTGCCATCAGTGCAAGCGGGGGAACCTACGAGCAGTACTTC.

The rearrangement joins TRBV18 to TRBJ1-1; TRBD1 aligns across 12 bases. V was pared by 0 bases and J by 8 bases, with 4 bases of the junction left unmatched. Germline CDR1 is KGHSH and CDR2 is LQKENI. This CDR3 has 15 residues. CDR3 sequence: CASSPPGQGALEAFF. The CDR3 DNA reads TGTGCCAGCTCACCACCGGGACAGGGGGCGTTGGAAGCTTTCTTT.

V usage is TRBV19 and J usage is TRBJ2-5; 11 positions agree with TRBD2. Germline CDR1 LNHDA, CDR2 SQIVND (reference sequence). The length of the CDR3 is 17 residues. Trimming removed 6 bases from V and 4 bases from J; junction bases left unmatched: 13. As DNA, the CDR3 is TGTGCCAGTAGGCGGGGTACTAGCGGGAGATTAGGAGAGACCCAGTACTTC. The encoded protein is CASRRGTSGRLGETQYF. Looking up the rest from reference TRBV19 and TRBJ2-5 gives the full variable domain: DGGITQSPKYLFRKEGQNVTLSCEQNLNHDAMYWYRQDPGQGLRLIYYSQIVNDFQKGDIAEGYSVSREKKESFPLTVTSAQKNPTAFYLCASRRGTSGRLGETQYFGPGTRLLVL.

This clone appeared a few times. The J gene is TRBJ2-5, the V gene TRBV11-1; possibly TRBD2 for D (5 bases). The germline V and J ends were trimmed by 1 base and 9 bases, with 12 bases remaining between them. The germline gives CDR1 SGHAT, CDR2 FQDESV (reference sequence). CDR3 length equals 13 residues. CDR3 protein: CASSLEGHGAQYF. CDR3 DNA: TGTGCCAGCAGCTTAGAGGGTCACGGGGCCCAGTACTTC.

The chain has TRBV29-1 and TRBJ2-7; TRBD1 agrees at 8 bases. Trimming removed 7 bases from V and 2 bases from J; junction bases left unmatched: 4. The CDR3 spans 12 residues. Germline CDR1 and CDR2: SQVTM and ANQGSEA. CDR3 DNA sequence: TGCAGCGCAACGGGACAGGCCTACGAGCAGTACTTC. This encodes CSATGQAYEQYF.

The CDR3 DNA reads as TGTGCCAGCAGTTTTTCTCGGGGCTACGAGCAGTACTTC. It specifies CASSFSRGYEQYF. The V and J genes are TRBV27 and TRBJ2-7; D might be TRBD2 (5 bases). The CDR3 has 13 residues. Germline V gives CDR1 MNHEY, CDR2 SMNVEV (reference sequence). Trimming cost V 3 bases and J 3 bases, with 9 bases left between them.

This clone is medium-sized by share. This chain links TRBV5-1 with TRBJ2-7, with D possibly being TRBD1 (6 bases). V was trimmed by 4 bases and J by 6 bases, leaving 20 bases between them. The CDR3 sequence is 15 residues long. Germline V gene data show CDR1 as SGHRS and CDR2 as YFSETQ. In nucleotides, the CDR3 is TGCGCCAGCAGCCCATCGGACAGTCTAGGAGGCGAGCAGTACTTC. Protein sequence: CASSPSDSLGGEQYF.

The rearrangement uses TRBV18 and TRBJ2-2; TRBD2 is a possible D gene (5 bases). The germline CDR1 and CDR2 sequences are KGHSH and LQKENI. This CDR3 spans 14 amino acids. V was pared by 8 bases and J by 1 base, with 11 bases between. The CDR3 nucleotides read TGTGCCAGCCCCGTTGGAGGGAACACCGGGGAGCTGTTTTTT. Protein: CASPVGGNTGELFF.

The rearrangement links TRBV7-9 to TRBJ2-1; D remains ambiguous. This CDR3 region has 13 residues. Germline V gene sequence: CDR1 SEHNR, CDR2 FQNEAQ (reference sequence). V was trimmed by 3 bases and J by 8 bases, leaving 11 bases between them. This CDR3 is CASSFYGSDEQFF. The DNA for the CDR3 is TGTGCCAGCAGCTTCTACGGGTCGGATGAGCAGTTCTTC. The entire variable domain, with the rest obtained from reference TRBV7-9 and TRBJ2-1, is as follows: DTGVSQNPRHKITKRGQNVTFRCDPISEHNRLYWYRQTLGQGPEFLTYFQNEAQLEKSRLLSDRFSAERPKGSFSTLEIQRTEQGDSAMYLCASSFYGSDEQFFGPGTRLTVL.

The chain employs TRBV5-1 and TRBJ2-2; tentatively, D is TRBD2 (5 bases). Trimming cost V 1 base and J 8 bases, with 12 bases left between them. The CDR3 is 14 residues long. Germline lookup yields CDR1 SGHRS and CDR2 YFSETQ. CDR3 coding DNA: TGCGCCAGCAGCTTGAGGACGGGATCGGGGGAGCTGTTTTTT. Translating it yields CASSLRTGSGELFF.

This clone was counted a single time. The chain employs TRBV30 and TRBJ1-2, with 10 bases aligning to TRBD1. Germline V gene sequence: CDR1 GTSNPN, CDR2 SVGIG (reference sequence). V dropped 7 bases and J dropped 4; count of bases not matched to a gene: 9. The CDR3 runs 14 residues. DNA of the CDR3: TGTGCCTTAGAGGGACAGGGGAGGGCCTATGGCTACACCTTC. It translates to CALEGQGRAYGYTF. The entire variable domain, with the rest obtained from reference TRBV30 and TRBJ1-2, is as follows: SQTIHQWPATLVQPVGSPLSLECTVEGTSNPNLYWYRQAAGRGLQLLFYSVGIGQISSEVPQNLSASRPQDRQFILSSKKLLLSDSGFYLCALEGQGRAYGYTFGSGTRLTVV.

The rearrangement links TRBV28 to TRBJ2-5; 8 positions agree with TRBD2. Germline-derived CDR1 and CDR2 are MDHEN and SYDVKM. The length of the CDR3 is 16 residues. Trimming removed 6 bases from V and 6 bases from J; junction bases left unmatched: 15. The CDR3 here is CASRDGLSGMGKTQYF. CDR3 bases: TGTGCCAGCAGGGATGGGCTTAGCGGGATGGGGAAGACCCAGTACTTC.

This sequence joins TRBV25-1 and TRBJ1-6; D possibly corresponds to TRBD1 (5 bases). The CDR3 covers 15 residues. Germline V CDR1 and CDR2: MGHDK, SYGVNS. V was pared by 1 base and J by 5 bases, with 9 bases between. The DNA for the CDR3 is TGTGCCAGCAGTGAATTGGGGCCGGATAATTCACCCCTCCACTTT. Encoded protein: CASSELGPDNSPLHF.

The rearrangement uses TRBV5-8 and TRBJ1-3; 8 bases are shared with TRBD1. J lost 3 bases, V lost 0 bases, and 5 bases had no gene match. Germline V gives CDR1 SGHTS, CDR2 YDEGEE. This CDR3 is 16 amino acids long. For the CDR3, the DNA is TGTGCCAGCAGCTTGGAGACAGGGGTAAATGGAAACACCATATATTTT. Translated: CASSLETGVNGNTIYF.

The genes are TRBV29-1 and TRBJ2-7, with 12 bases matching TRBD1. V gave up 3 bases and J gave up 5 bases; unmatched junction bases: 5. CDR3 length equals 14 residues. Germline V gene data show CDR1 as SQVTM and CDR2 as ANQGSEA. DNA for the CDR3: TGCAGCGTTGAGGGGGACAGGGGGCCGGACGAGCAGTACTTC. The encoded protein is CSVEGDRGPDEQYF.

The V call is TRBV19, the J call TRBJ1-5; D is unclear. The CDR3 sequence is 13 residues long. The ends were cut back, 2 bases at V and 4 bases at J, with 6 bases in the middle. Germline CDR1 reads LNHDA; CDR2 reads SQIVND (reference sequence). The CDR3 loop is CASSIRGNQPQHF. In DNA form, the CDR3 reads TGTGCCAGTAGTATAAGAGGGAATCAGCCCCAGCATTTT.

This clone was seen a few times. The chain uses TRBV4-3 and TRBJ1-5, with D maybe TRBD1 (5 bases). The germline V and J ends were trimmed by 0 bases and 5 bases, with 17 bases remaining between them. Germline V gene sequence: CDR1 LGHNA, CDR2 YSLEER. The CDR3 length is 17 residues. The CDR3 sequence: CASSQEGYGGADQPQHF. The CDR3 DNA reads as TGCGCCAGCAGCCAAGAAGGGTATGGAGGGGCGGATCAGCCCCAGCATTTT.